This is a list of T cell receptor beta chains from one sample in a study of T cell responses to AZD1222 COVID-19 vaccine. The repertoire was sequenced with immunoSEQ multiplex PCR; TCRdb's copy has only in-frame clones and lacks some. The sample lists about 140,000 clones, approximately 86% occurring once. The sequencing here drew on peripheral blood, taken 28 days after the second AZD1222 dose. The receptor set was obtained from an adult who received the AZD1222 COVID-19 vaccine. Both conserved end residues are part of each CDR3.

cdr3_aa	j_call	cdr3_length	v_call
CASGTGVGGQYF	TRBJ2-7	12	TRBV2
CASSYWTDKSTDTQYF	TRBJ2-3	16	TRBV5-1
CARTDGLAGGYTGELFF	TRBJ2-2	17	TRBV5-3
CASSSGTVRSPLHF	TRBJ1-6	14	TRBV7-9
CASRRQAGHNEQFF	TRBJ2-1	14	TRBV28
CASSPREGGTEAFF	TRBJ1-1	14	TRBV7-9
CAISPTDGTEAFF	TRBJ1-1	13	TRBV10-3
CASSGLGGTDRWNEQFF	TRBJ2-1	17	TRBV9
CAWSAPFGRKDTQYF	TRBJ2-3	15	TRBV30
CASSMVLEQFF	TRBJ2-1	11	TRBV11-2
CASSYIAGEEEQFF	TRBJ2-1	14	TRBV6-5
CASSKRDFPTDTQYF	TRBJ2-3	15	TRBV6-5
CASSLDGLAGRGETQYF	TRBJ2-5	17	TRBV11-2
CASSLAQNSPLHF	TRBJ1-6	13	TRBV7-2
CASSRPRRETQYF	TRBJ2-5	13	TRBV11-3
CASSSRTAVNEKLFF	TRBJ1-4	15	TRBV6-5
CASSEDPGQGSGYTF	TRBJ1-2	15	TRBV6-1
CASSDRDRVGYTF	TRBJ1-2	13	TRBV2
CATSRAGLTDTQYF	TRBJ2-3	14	TRBV15
CASSLARQGYEKLFF	TRBJ1-4	15	TRBV5-1
CASSEAVGGTGELFF	TRBJ2-2	15	TRBV6-1
CASSLDNGNQPQHF	TRBJ1-5	14	TRBV7-2
CSVEGQGREKLFF	TRBJ1-4	13	TRBV29-1
CSGLGGNTEAFF	TRBJ1-1	12	TRBV29-1
CASNQQGILATNEKLFF	TRBJ1-4	17	TRBV2
CASKPGGAKDEQFF	TRBJ2-1	14	TRBV27
CASRKGLMNTEAFF	TRBJ1-1	14	TRBV19
CSASPQGAITEAFF	TRBJ1-1	14	TRBV20-1
CASSDSGTGYGYTF	TRBJ1-2	14	TRBV6-1
CASSVAGGNYGGYTF	TRBJ1-2	15	TRBV9
CASSWGYGYTF	TRBJ1-2	11	TRBV7-2
CASSQGRAGELFF	TRBJ2-2	13	TRBV12-3/TRBV12-4
CATSEATNYGYTF	TRBJ1-2	13	TRBV24-1
CASSLAETEQYF	TRBJ2-7	12	TRBV5-1
CASSQGDGYEQYF	TRBJ2-7	13	TRBV12-3/TRBV12-4
CATGTDRVEPQHF	TRBJ1-5	13	TRBV10-3
CASSHLGETQYF	TRBJ2-5	12	TRBV4-2
CASSPPLQSQETQYF	TRBJ2-5	15	TRBV18
CASSPRQILSSYNEQFF	TRBJ2-1	17	TRBV9
CASSFNLNYGYTF	TRBJ1-2	13	TRBV28
CASSLRRPGQGNNEQFF	TRBJ2-1	17	TRBV5-4
CASSSGNSNQPQHF	TRBJ1-5	14	TRBV6-5
CASLGGSGNYGYTF	TRBJ1-2	14	TRBV7-9
CASSHSAGRTEAFF	TRBJ1-1	14	TRBV3-1/TRBV3-2
CASSHRDPRPGNTIYF	TRBJ1-3	16	TRBV5-1
CASSVGIPMGNEQFF	TRBJ2-1	15	TRBV7-2
CASSLSQNLNTEAFF	TRBJ1-1	15	TRBV7-6